These 6 T cell receptor beta chains share one sample of origin, sequenced in a study of shared clonotypes between healthy human individuals (dated by TCRdb to about 2020). For the CD8 naive samples, CD45RO-negative cells were positively selected for CCR7, yielding a CD45RA+CCR7+ population from which TemRA cells were excluded. Library preparation used the immunoSEQ multiplex PCR assay. Not all clones reach the TCRdb copy of this immuneACCESS table, which keeps in-frame sequences only. Checked studies attribute under half of the gap to unresolved V genes and leave the rest unexplained. Counted in this sample were roughly 550,000 clones; just under 97% of them appeared once. The biggest ten clones account for 0.095% to 0.12% of the sample. Sequenced material: naive CD8+ T cells sorted from blood. The cell subset or site label on this specimen signifies: CD45RA+CCR7+. These receptors were obtained from a woman aged 25 to 39 in good health.

The rearrangement uses TRBV7-9 and TRBJ2-7; D is ambiguous. The CDR3 runs 12 residues. Germline V gene sequence: CDR1 SEHNR, CDR2 FQNEAQ (reference sequence). Trimming pared 5 bases from V and 4 bases from J, leaving 9 bases between. The CDR3 region is CASSKMGYEQYF. In nucleotides, the CDR3 is TGTGCCAGCAGCAAGATGGGTTACGAGCAGTACTTC.

On this clone itself: This same CDR3 is encoded by further DNA sequences in the sample. V gene TRBV6-5 combines with J gene TRBJ2-2, with TRBD1 matching over 8 bases. The CDR3 is 15 amino acids. Germline V gene lookup returns CDR1 MNHEY and CDR2 SVGAGI. With 2 bases clipped from V and 1 base from J, the junction kept 0 bases outside the gene matches. In nucleotides, the CDR3 is TGTGCCAGCAGTTACGGACAGGGGAACACCGGGGAGCTGTTTTTT. It encodes CASSYGQGNTGELFF.

The chain's CDR3 is CASSSGTGSSGYYNEQFF. The CDR3 DNA sequence: TGTGCCAGCAGTTCTGGGACAGGGTCAAGCGGATACTACAATGAGCAGTTCTTC. The V call is TRBV27, the J call TRBJ2-1; 9 nucleotides line up with TRBD1. The CDR3 has 18 residues. V was pared by 4 bases and J by 3 bases, with 13 bases of the junction left unmatched. CDR1 is MNHEY and CDR2 is SMNVEV in the germline V gene (reference sequence).

The chain couples TRBV7-9 to TRBJ2-7, with TRBD1 matching 7 bases. The CDR3 spans 15 residues. With V trimmed by 4 bases and J by 2 bases, 8 bases remained unmatched. The germline V gene has CDR1 SEHNR and CDR2 FQNEAQ (reference sequence). Here the CDR3 reads CASSYRQGVTYEQYF. CDR3 DNA: TGTGCCAGCAGCTACCGACAGGGCGTGACCTACGAGCAGTACTTC.

The J gene is TRBJ1-2, the V gene TRBV28; D possibly corresponds to TRBD1 (6 bases). Deletions cut 2 bases from V and 5 bases from J, with 18 bases between. This CDR3 spans 16 amino acids. Germline assignment: CDR1 MDHEN and CDR2 SYDVKM. DNA for the CDR3: TGTGCCAGCAGTTTAGTCGGGGGCGGGTTAGGGTATGGCTACACCTTC. Translating gives CASSLVGGGLGYGYTF.

This chain links TRBV9 with TRBJ1-1; 9 bases match TRBD1. J lost 0 bases, V lost 3 bases, and 6 bases had no gene match. Germline values: CDR1 SGDLS, CDR2 YYNGEE. The length of the CDR3 is 16 residues. As DNA, the CDR3 is TGTGCCAGCAGCGCGGGACAGGGTACCATGAACACTGAAGCTTTCTTT. Translating gives CASSAGQGTMNTEAFF. Filled out from reference TRBV9 and TRBJ1-1, the complete variable domain reads DSGVTQTPKHLITATGQRVTLRCSPRSGDLSVYWYQQSLDQGLQFLIQYYNGEERAKGNILERFSAQQFPDLHSELNLSSLELGDSALYFCASSAGQGTMNTEAFFGQGTRLTVV.